This passage covers 4 T cell receptor beta chains from one sample sequenced in a study of blood T cell repertoires in COVID-19. The assay was immunoSEQ multiplex PCR, and TCRdb's table has in-frame clones only and misses some. Here the sample spans 130,000 or so clones, 60% to 75% being singletons. Material for sequencing was peripheral blood. All receptors derive from a woman in her seventies with acute or convalescent COVID-19.

The rearrangement links TRBV5-6 to TRBJ1-2; 9 bases are a match to TRBD1. The V and J ends lost 2 bases and 7 bases, in that order; junction bases with no gene match: 3. The CDR3 sequence is 13 residues long. Germline CDR1 and CDR2: SGHDT and YYEEEE. CDR3 in amino acids: CASSLGTGTGYTF. The DNA for the CDR3 is TGTGCCAGCAGCTTAGGGACAGGGACTGGCTACACCTTC.

This clone has only one observation. This rearrangement joins TRBV6-2 or TRBV6-3 to TRBJ2-7; 12 bases agree with TRBD2. This CDR3 is built from 15 residues. Germline CDR1 is MNHEY and CDR2 is SVGEGT. V lost 4 bases, J lost 2 bases, and 3 bases stayed unmatched. The CDR3 is CASSSTSGRPYEQYF. CDR3 bases: TGTGCCAGCAGTTCCACTAGCGGGAGGCCCTACGAGCAGTACTTC.

The rearrangement uses TRBV5-4 and TRBJ1-5; possibly TRBD1 for D (6 bases). Germline V lookup: CDR1 SGHNT, CDR2 YYREEE (reference sequence). Trimming stripped 0 bases from V and 3 bases from J, with 19 bases between. This CDR3 spans 18 amino acids. As DNA, the CDR3 is TGTGCCAGCAGCTTGGGGGGGCCGGGACAACAAACCAATCAGCCCCAGCATTTT. It encodes CASSLGGPGQQTNQPQHF.

The gene calls are TRBV25-1 and TRBJ2-5; TRBD2 agrees at 7 bases. The germline V gene has CDR1 MGHDK and CDR2 SYGVNS. The CDR3 loop spans 13 amino acids. V lost 2 bases to trimming and J lost 5 bases; unmatched junction nucleotides: 2. This CDR3 is CASSEHGGETQYF. DNA for the CDR3: TGTGCCAGCAGTGAACACGGGGGGGAGACCCAGTACTTC.